This is a list of T cell receptor beta chains from one sample in a study of blood T cell repertoires in COVID-19. Using immunoSEQ multiplex PCR, the repertoire was profiled, and TCRdb retains in-frame clones only, with some absent. Among roughly 240,000 clones, roughly four fifths were seen once, and the ten largest hold about 4.5%. The material sequenced was peripheral blood. Source of these receptors: a woman in her seventies with acute or convalescent COVID-19. CDR3s include the opening cysteine and the closing phenylalanine or tryptophan. The D gene is left open where the match is weak. Some rows have no size entry. The others give once, few or many, or a class for an expanded clone.

cdr3_length	v_call	clone_size	j_call	d_call	cdr3_aa	cdr3_nt
14	TRBV19	.	TRBJ2-1	.	CASSIGTSPGLKFF	TGTGCCAGTAGTATAGGGACCTCACCGGGACTTAAGTTCTTC
13	TRBV5-1	.	TRBJ1-2	TRBD1	CASSSQQGLAYTF	TGCGCCAGCAGCTCGCAACAGGGGTTAGCCTACACCTTC
17	TRBV24-1	.	TRBJ1-5	TRBD1	CATSDSRTGGINQPQHF	TGTGCCACCAGTGATTCCCGGACAGGGGGAATCAATCAGCCCCAGCATTTT
14	TRBV11-2	once	TRBJ1-6	.	CASSSLSIESPLHF	TGTGCCAGCAGCTCACTGTCCATAGAGTCACCCCTCCACTTT
16	TRBV19	.	TRBJ1-5	.	CASTAQGRLPNQPQHF	TGTGCCAGTACCGCACAGGGTAGACTCCCCAATCAGCCCCAGCATTTT
15	TRBV15	once	TRBJ1-4	.	CATSLDSATNEKLFF	TGTGCCACCAGCCTGGACTCAGCAACTAATGAAAAACTGTTTTTT
15	TRBV5-4	.	TRBJ2-3	TRBD1	CASSLVDRGADTQYF	TGTGCCAGCAGCTTGGTCGACAGGGGCGCAGATACGCAGTATTTT
16	TRBV2	.	TRBJ1-3	.	CASSEGGSNSGNTIYF	TGTGCCAGCAGTGAAGGCGGGAGCAACTCTGGAAACACCATATATTTT
17	TRBV19	.	TRBJ1-1	TRBD1	CASRTPGGSNLGTEAFF	TGTGCCAGTAGGACCCCAGGGGGCTCAAACCTGGGGACTGAAGCTTTCTTT
15	TRBV11-3	.	TRBJ1-3	.	CASSLGAGSGNTIYF	TGTGCCAGCAGCTTAGGTGCCGGGTCTGGAAACACCATATATTTT